The 7 T cell receptor beta chains below were found in one sample sequenced in a study of cytomegalovirus exposure and HLA in healthy donors. 13 Jbeta primers and 60 Vbeta primers were used for the PCR. The data were produced by immunoSEQ multiplex PCR, yet TCRdb's version contains in-frame clones alone and is incomplete. The sample yields some 98,000 clones, around 67% seen once. The specimen was PBMCs. Receptors were obtained from a man aged 45-60 years in good health and CMV-seronegative.

This clone appeared once. The chain joins TRBV4-2 to TRBJ2-5; 10 positions agree with TRBD1. After removal of 3 bases from V and 6 bases from J, the junction contained 4 bases not matched to a gene. The germline CDR1 and CDR2 sequences are LGHNA and YNFKEQ. The length of the CDR3 is 14 residues. CDR3: CASSQGTGAQTQYF. In DNA, the CDR3 is TGTGCCAGCAGCCAGGGGACAGGGGCGCAGACCCAGTACTTC.

The gene calls are TRBV7-6 and TRBJ2-7, with 8 bases aligning to TRBD1. The CDR3 covers 15 residues. The germline CDR1 and CDR2 sequences are SGHVS and FNYEAQ. The V gene end was trimmed by 2 bases and the J gene end by 6 bases; junction bases not matched to a gene: 9. Here the CDR3 reads CASSLIGQGVGEQYF. The CDR3 DNA reads TGTGCCAGCAGCTTAATAGGACAGGGAGTAGGCGAGCAGTACTTC. The entire variable domain, with the rest obtained from reference TRBV7-6 and TRBJ2-7, is as follows: GAGVSQSPRYKVTKRGQDVALRCDPISGHVSLYWYRQALGQGPEFLTYFNYEAQQDKSGLPNDRFSAERPEGSISTLTIQRTEQRDSAMYRCASSLIGQGVGEQYFGPGTRLTVT.

Concerning this clone itself: The junction departs from the called germline gene at one end, perhaps through a read error. The chain recombines TRBV7-9 with TRBJ1-2; D unclear. Germline values: CDR1 SEHNR, CDR2 FQNEAQ (reference sequence). There are 13 residues in the CDR3. CDR3 in amino acids: CSSSLREDSGYTF. The CDR3 DNA reads TGTTCCAGCAGCTTACGGGAGGACTCTGGCTACACCTTC.

The V and J genes are TRBV6-5 and TRBJ1-5; D gene uncertain. Per germline, CDR1 MNHEY and CDR2 SVGAGI. This CDR3 has 14 amino acids. V was cut by 4 bases and J by 5 bases, with 12 bases left in between. The DNA of the CDR3 is TGTGCCAGCAGTTGGGGAGGCCTAGATCAGCCCCAGCATTTT. Its protein is CASSWGGLDQPQHF.

The rearrangement joins TRBV9 to TRBJ2-7, with a weak D call TRBD1 (5 bases). The germline CDR1 and CDR2 sequences are SGDLS and YYNGEE. The V gene lost 0 bases and the J gene lost 4 bases, with 14 bases spanning the gap. The CDR3 loop spans 15 amino acids. In nucleotides, the CDR3 is TGTGCCAGCAGCGTAGAAGGGGATTCTTTATACGAGCAGTACTTC. Its protein product is CASSVEGDSLYEQYF.

V gene TRBV7-9 combines with J gene TRBJ1-1; 11 bases line up with TRBD1. Germline V CDR1 and CDR2: SEHNR, FQNEAQ (reference sequence). The junction had 7 bases not matched to a gene; V was cut back by 1 base and J by 9 bases. The CDR3 runs 15 residues. In DNA form, the CDR3 reads TGTGCCAGCAGCTTAGACGGACAGGGGGCGATGAAAGCTTTCTTT. Protein: CASSLDGQGAMKAFF. The entire variable domain, with the rest obtained from reference TRBV7-9 and TRBJ1-1, is as follows: DTGVSQNPRHKITKRGQNVTFRCDPISEHNRLYWYRQTLGQGPEFLTYFQNEAQLEKSRLLSDRFSAERPKGSFSTLEIQRTEQGDSAMYLCASSLDGQGAMKAFFGQGTRLTVV.

The chain carries TRBV6-4 and TRBJ2-6, with D maybe TRBD1 (6 bases). The CDR3 sequence is 19 residues long. Germline V CDR1 and CDR2: MRHNA, SNTAGT. Deletions cut 6 bases from V and 2 bases from J, with 23 bases between. This CDR3 is CASRMSQGRLGTGANVLTF. CDR3 nucleotides: TGTGCCAGCAGAATGTCTCAGGGGAGACTGGGTACTGGGGCCAACGTCCTGACTTTC.